This TCR beta chain stems from a study of blood T cell repertoires in COVID-19. Overall study: Donors in the United States, Italy and Spain gave samples during acute or convalescent COVID-19.

In the original workflow: The assay estimated nucleated cells by amplifying reference gene primers. Sequencing was performed with immunoSEQ multiplex PCR; in TCRdb, only in-frame clones are kept and a portion is missing. The DNA was the basis for D and trimming; V, J and clone size are from that table. The sample lists 350,000 or so clones, 70% to 90% occurring once. V was pared by 1 base and J by 4 bases, with 14 bases of the junction left unmatched. The CDR3 covers 18 residues. Germline V gene sequence: CDR1 LNHNV, CDR2 YYDKDF (reference sequence). In Seattle, patients joined the study during active infection and were tracked longitudinally.

The V call is TRBV15, the J call TRBJ1-2, with TRBD1 matching over 8 bases. This clonotype was sampled from a young woman with COVID-19, enrolled during active disease. Sequenced sample: peripheral blood. The CDR3 nucleotides are TGTGCCACCAGCAGAGTCTTGGGGCCCAGGGGGCGCGCCTATGGCTACACCTTC. It specifies CATSRVLGPRGRAYGYTF. Together with reference TRBV15 and TRBJ1-2, the CDR3 gives the full variable domain: DAMVIQNPRYQVTQFGKPVTLSCSQTLNHNVMYWYQQKSSQAPKLLFHYYDKDFNNEADTPDNFQSRRPNTSFCFLDIRSPGLGDTAMYLCATSRVLGPRGRAYGYTFGSGTRLTVV.